This T cell receptor (beta chain) is from a study of T cells in localized non-small cell lung cancer. Notes on this clone: The antigen remains undetermined.

The study, taken as a whole, reports: Analysis by sequencing included only one tumor region, so heterogeneity remains possible. Uninvolved adjacent lung, not tumor, had the highest T cell clonality. A median of about 54 of the top 100 tumor clones appeared in adjacent lung, which was paired and uninvolved.

Only in-frame clones appear in the TCRdb table, and some are missing; sequencing was by immunoSEQ multiplex PCR. The sample contains 40,000 or so clones, approximately 83% of which appear only once. The ends lost 4 bases at V and 6 bases at J; junction bases unmatched: 10. The CDR3 sequence is 17 residues long. Germline CDR1 and CDR2: MDHEN and SYDVKM. This sample comprised peripheral blood, obtained before any cancer treatment. The source of this sequence is a man between 40 and 70 years old with stage I lung adenocarcinoma. The chain has TRBV28 and TRBJ1-6; 9 bases agree with TRBD1. The CDR3 bases are TGTGCCAGCAGTTCACCGGGACAGGGCTTCGGTAATTCACCCCTCCACTTT. Translated, it gives CASSSPGQGFGNSPLHF.